These 30 T cell receptor beta chains originate from one sample sequenced in a study of shared clonotypes between healthy human individuals. The protocol was immunoSEQ multiplex PCR, while the TCRdb copy is restricted to in-frame clones and leaves out a portion. The table lists around 2.5 million clones, roughly 93% of them singletons. Specimen: naive CD4+ T cells from PBMCs. The subset denotes: CD45RA+ positively selected. All receptors come from a man in his late teens or twenties in good health. Some clones in this sample may be carry-over from other donors' samples.

The chain is built from TRBV15 and TRBJ2-7; tentative D call: TRBD2 (6 bases). The CDR3 runs 16 residues. Trimming cost V 0 bases and J 5 bases, with 17 bases left between them. The germline gives CDR1 LNHNV, CDR2 YYDKDF (reference sequence). The CDR3 spells CATSRDVRPRGNEQYF. The DNA of the CDR3 is TGTGCCACCAGCAGAGATGTAAGGCCCCGGGGGAACGAGCAGTACTTC.

V is TRBV5-1 and J is TRBJ2-7; TRBD2 might be the D (5 bases). The V gene lost 2 bases and the J gene lost 2 bases, with 14 bases spanning the gap. This CDR3 region has 15 residues. Per the germline V gene, CDR1 is SGHRS and CDR2 is YFSETQ. The CDR3 protein is CASSFNGGPTYEQYF. The CDR3 coding sequence is TGCGCCAGCAGCTTTAATGGAGGACCGACCTACGAGCAGTACTTC.

Concerning this clone itself: Because it lacks the conserved phenylalanine or tryptophan at the end, this CDR3 is likely a read error. It is unclear where the CDR3 begins or ends on the DNA, so no DNA is shown, and the CDR3 is as TCRdb lists it. This chain links TRBV6-1 with TRBJ1-2. The CDR3 spans 10 amino acids, including both terminal residues. Germline-derived CDR1 and CDR2 are MNHNS and SASEGT. The CDR3 protein is CASSGTAGVI.

V usage is TRBV19 and J usage is TRBJ2-5, with TRBD1 matching over 8 bases. The CDR3 runs 14 residues. Losses at the gene ends were 6 bases for V and 4 bases for J; bases not matched to a gene: 7. Germline V gene lookup returns CDR1 LNHDA and CDR2 SQIVND (reference sequence). The CDR3 sequence: CASRNWTGPETQYF. The CDR3, as DNA: TGTGCCAGTAGGAATTGGACAGGGCCAGAGACCCAGTACTTC.

The chain is built from TRBV2 and TRBJ2-5, with 8 bases matching TRBD2. This CDR3 contains 16 residues. Per the germline V gene, CDR1 is SNHLY and CDR2 is FYNNEI. Trimming cost V 5 bases and J 5 bases; bases outside gene matches: 13. The CDR3 here is CASSKGLGPPRETQYF. In DNA form, the CDR3 reads TGTGCCAGCAGTAAGGGACTAGGGCCCCCTAGGGAGACCCAGTACTTC.

The chain links TRBV10-1 to TRBJ2-3, with D hard to call. The germline CDR1 and CDR2 sequences are WNHNN and SYGVQD (reference sequence). The CDR3 totals 13 residues. The V gene lost 2 bases and the J gene lost 11 bases, with 14 bases spanning the gap. The CDR3 loop reads CASSERSSVGQYF. The CDR3 region has the DNA TGCGCCAGCAGTGAGAGATCAAGTGTGGGGCAGTATTTT.

The chain recombines TRBV5-4 with TRBJ1-2; D ambiguous. Per the germline V gene, CDR1 is SGHNT and CDR2 is YYREEE (reference sequence). V dropped 5 bases and J dropped 7 bases, with 18 bases sitting between them. The CDR3 runs 14 residues. This chain's CDR3 is CASRNTKALSGYTF. DNA for the CDR3: TGTGCCAGCAGGAACACCAAGGCGCTATCTGGCTACACCTTC.

This rearrangement joins TRBV29-1 to TRBJ2-1; a possible D gene is TRBD1 (6 bases). V lost 0 bases and J lost 4, with 13 bases in between. Germline-derived CDR1 and CDR2 are SQVTM and ANQGSEA. This CDR3 contains 15 residues. The DNA of the CDR3 is TGCAGCGTTGAAGAGGTGGCAGGGGCTTACAATGAGCAGTTCTTC. Translation gives CSVEEVAGAYNEQFF.

With regard to this clone: Other DNA sequences in this sample translate to the same CDR3. The rearrangement joins TRBV5-1 to TRBJ1-4; TRBD1 matches at 9 bases. The germline gives CDR1 SGHRS, CDR2 YFSETQ. The CDR3 sequence is 13 residues long. J gave up 3 bases and V 7 bases, and 1 base lay outside the gene matches. The CDR3 DNA follows: TGCGCCAGCCGACAGGGGGCTAATGAAAAACTGTTTTTT. This gives the protein CASRQGANEKLFF.

The rearrangement links TRBV7-6 to TRBJ1-1; D possibly corresponds to TRBD1 (5 bases). From germline, CDR1 is SGHVS and CDR2 FNYEAQ. The CDR3 totals 13 residues. Deletions cut 2 bases from V and 5 bases from J, with 9 bases between. The DNA for the CDR3 is TGTGCCAGCAGCTTAACTGGGGGGACTGAAGCTTTCTTT. This translates into CASSLTGGTEAFF.

V and J are TRBV11-2 and TRBJ1-3, with D maybe TRBD1 (5 bases). The CDR3 consists of 17 residues. Germline V lookup: CDR1 SGHAT, CDR2 FQNNGV. V was shortened by 1 base and J by 0 bases, with 13 bases between the two germline ends. The CDR3 loop reads CASSLVFAGYSGNTIYF. The CDR3 region has the DNA TGTGCCAGCAGCTTAGTATTCGCAGGGTACTCTGGAAACACCATATATTTT.

This clone was observed a handful of times. This chain links TRBV19 with TRBJ2-5, with TRBD1 as a possible D gene (6 bases). Trimming took off 3 bases at V and 5 bases at J, with 13 bases between the two ends. Germline V lookup: CDR1 LNHDA, CDR2 SQIVND (reference sequence). This CDR3 spans 14 amino acids. Here the CDR3 reads CASSMGRQGETQYF. For the CDR3, the DNA is TGTGCCAGTAGTATGGGACGGCAGGGGGAGACCCAGTACTTC. The full variable domain, completed using reference TRBV19 and TRBJ2-5, is DGGITQSPKYLFRKEGQNVTLSCEQNLNHDAMYWYRQDPGQGLRLIYYSQIVNDFQKGDIAEGYSVSREKKESFPLTVTSAQKNPTAFYLCASSMGRQGETQYFGPGTRLLVL.

To note about this clone: This may arise from a read error, as a much more abundant clone is one base away. The same CDR3 can be traced to other DNA sequences in this sample. This chain connects TRBV5-1 to TRBJ2-5; D remains ambiguous. Germline V gives CDR1 SGHRS, CDR2 YFSETQ. The CDR3 covers 11 residues. Trimming pared 1 base from V and 5 bases from J, leaving 3 bases between. CDR3 bases: TGCGCCAGCAGCTTGCAGGAGACCCAGTACTTC. This gives the protein CASSLQETQYF.

The chain links TRBV6-6 to TRBJ2-7, with TRBD1 as a possible D gene (5 bases). The V gene's germline CDR1 is MNHNY and CDR2 SVGAGI (reference sequence). Trimming removed 0 bases from V and 2 bases from J, with 11 bases in between. The CDR3 sequence is 15 residues long. CDR3 coding DNA: TGTGCCAGCAGTTACTCCGCAGGGTGGGCCTACGAGCAGTACTTC. It encodes CASSYSAGWAYEQYF.

Only one count was recorded for this clone. The genes are TRBV6-5 and TRBJ1-3, with TRBD1 identical over 9 bases. Trimming took 7 bases from V and 3 from J; bases not matched to a gene: 7. From germline, CDR1 is MNHEY and CDR2 SVGAGI. The CDR3 totals 15 residues. The CDR3 loop reads CASTINRGLGNTIYF. CDR3 in DNA: TGTGCCAGCACCATAAACAGGGGGCTTGGAAACACCATATATTTT.

The chain has TRBV2 and TRBJ2-5; TRBD1 matches at 8 bases. CDR3 length: 16 amino acids. Germline CDR1 is SNHLY and CDR2 is FYNNEI. J lost 1 base, V lost 8 bases, and 12 bases had no gene match. The CDR3 region has the DNA TGTGCCAGCCCGGCCGTGGACAGGGCCTCCCAAGAGACCCAGTACTTC. Translating it yields CASPAVDRASQETQYF.

This clone was observed once. The chain has TRBV5-1 and TRBJ2-7; no reliable D call. Trimming removed 4 bases at V and 7 bases at J, with 18 bases between. There are 14 residues in the CDR3. Germline V CDR1 and CDR2: SGHRS, YFSETQ. In DNA form, the CDR3 reads TGCGCCAGCAGCCCCGGCCCGCCGCCCTCAGAGCAGTACTTC. Its protein product is CASSPGPPPSEQYF.

The chain links TRBV10-1 to TRBJ1-1; 7 positions match TRBD1. The V segment lost 5 bases and the J segment 4 bases; nucleotides outside the gene matches: 7. This CDR3 region has 14 residues. The germline gives CDR1 WNHNN, CDR2 SYGVQD (reference sequence). In nucleotides, the CDR3 is TGCGCCAGCAGTAAGACAGGGATCGGCACTGAAGCTTTCTTT. This codes for CASSKTGIGTEAFF.

The chain couples TRBV7-3 to TRBJ2-5; D is unresolved. Germline CDR1 is SGHTA and CDR2 is FQGTGA. The CDR3 runs to 13 residues. V was clipped by 5 bases and J by 1 base, with 8 bases between them. Here the CDR3 reads CASSTTTQETQYF. The CDR3, as DNA: TGTGCCAGCAGCACTACCACCCAAGAGACCCAGTACTTC. Supplemented by reference TRBV7-3 and TRBJ2-5, the full variable domain reads GAGVSQTPSNKVTEKGKYVELRCDPISGHTALYWYRQSLGQGPEFLIYFQGTGAADDSGLPNDRFFAVRPEGSVSTLKIQRTERGDSAVYLCASSTTTQETQYFGPGTRLLVL.

This clone has just a few counts. The chain employs TRBV9 and TRBJ1-1; 12 bases match TRBD1. In germline, CDR1 is SGDLS, CDR2 YYNGEE. V gave up 3 bases and J gave up 5 bases; unmatched junction bases: 5. This CDR3 has 15 amino acids. DNA of the CDR3: TGTGCCAGCAGCGGTGGGACAGGGGGCAAGACTGAAGCTTTCTTT. It specifies CASSGGTGGKTEAFF. The full variable domain, completed using reference TRBV9 and TRBJ1-1, is DSGVTQTPKHLITATGQRVTLRCSPRSGDLSVYWYQQSLDQGLQFLIQYYNGEERAKGNILERFSAQQFPDLHSELNLSSLELGDSALYFCASSGGTGGKTEAFFGQGTRLTVV.

The chain joins TRBV18 to TRBJ2-5, with TRBD1 matching 7 bases. The CDR3 loop spans 13 amino acids. V was pared by 9 bases and J by 1 base, with 5 bases of the junction left unmatched. Germline CDR1 KGHSH, CDR2 LQKENI. In DNA form, the CDR3 reads TGTGCCAGTCCACAGGGGTCCCAAGAGACCCAGTACTTC. This sequence encodes CASPQGSQETQYF.

The chain has TRBV7-9 and TRBJ2-2; maybe TRBD1 (6 bases). Trimming removed 7 bases at V and 11 bases at J, with 20 bases between. The germline V gene encodes CDR1 SEHNR and CDR2 FQNEAQ (reference sequence). This CDR3 region has 14 residues. CDR3 bases: TGTGCCAGCATCCCCCGGACAGATTATACCGAGCTGTTTTTT. Its translation: CASIPRTDYTELFF.

This clone turned up a few times. The chain joins TRBV5-1 to TRBJ1-5; the D is unclear. CDR1 and CDR2 from the germline V gene are SGHRS and YFSETQ. The CDR3 runs to 15 residues. The V end lost 3 bases, the J end lost 0 bases, and 10 bases lay between the germline ends. The CDR3 bases are TGCGCCAGCAGCTCCGACGGTGATAGCAATCAGCCCCAGCATTTT. This gives the protein CASSSDGDSNQPQHF.

This clone came up once. The chain recombines TRBV29-1 with TRBJ2-1; D gene ambiguous. There are 12 residues in the CDR3. Germline V lookup: CDR1 SQVTM, CDR2 ANQGSEA. The V and J ends lost 4 bases and 8 bases respectively, with 12 bases between them. The CDR3 loop is CSVGRAGDEQFF. In nucleotides, the CDR3 is TGCAGCGTTGGCCGGGCAGGAGATGAGCAGTTCTTC.

V gene TRBV19 combines with J gene TRBJ1-1; D gene ambiguous. Trimming left V 7 bases short and J 7 bases short, with 16 bases between. CDR3 length: 13 residues. CDR1 and CDR2 from the germline V gene are LNHDA and SQIVND (reference sequence). The CDR3 DNA sequence: TGTGCCAGTACCGATGGGTCTGGGGTTGAAGCTTTCTTT. Translating it yields CASTDGSGVEAFF. The full variable domain, its missing parts supplied by reference TRBV19 and TRBJ1-1, is DGGITQSPKYLFRKEGQNVTLSCEQNLNHDAMYWYRQDPGQGLRLIYYSQIVNDFQKGDIAEGYSVSREKKESFPLTVTSAQKNPTAFYLCASTDGSGVEAFFGQGTRLTVV.

A remark on this clone: This sample also contains other DNA sequences that code for the same CDR3. The V and J genes are TRBV11-3 and TRBJ2-2; tentative D call: TRBD1 (6 bases). Trimming left V 5 bases short and J 3 bases short, with 10 bases between. CDR1 and CDR2 from the germline V gene are SGHNT and YENEEA. This CDR3 has 14 amino acids. In nucleotides, the CDR3 is TGTGCCAGCAGCCCGACAGGTTACACCGGGGAGCTGTTTTTT. It encodes CASSPTGYTGELFF.

The chain has TRBV2 and TRBJ1-2; TRBD1 agrees at 7 bases. The CDR3 has 11 amino acids. V gave up 8 bases and J gave up 8 bases; unmatched junction bases: 5. Germline V gives CDR1 SNHLY, CDR2 FYNNEI. DNA for the CDR3: TGTGCCAGCGACAGGGTCGGGGGCTACACCTTC. This sequence encodes CASDRVGGYTF.

The chain links TRBV7-3 to TRBJ2-7; D unresolved. Germline lookup yields CDR1 SGHTA and CDR2 FQGTGA. V was trimmed by 0 bases and J by 1 base, leaving 10 bases between them. The CDR3 spans 15 residues. CDR3 amino acids: CASSLTAVMSYEQYF. Written as DNA, the CDR3 is TGTGCCAGCAGCTTAACTGCAGTAATGTCCTACGAGCAGTACTTC.

The V call is TRBV7-9, the J call TRBJ1-2; a possible D gene is TRBD1 (5 bases). The CDR3 runs 17 residues. CDR1 and CDR2 (germline): SEHNR, FQNEAQ (reference sequence). Between the trimmed V and J ends, which lost 4 bases and 2 bases, there was a span of 20 bases. The CDR3 loop is CASSYDRINQKNYGYTF. In DNA form, the CDR3 reads TGTGCCAGCAGCTATGACAGAATAAACCAAAAGAACTATGGCTACACCTTC.

The rearrangement uses TRBV28 and TRBJ1-1; 9 bases match TRBD1. The J segment lost 4 bases and the V segment lost 5 bases, leaving 11 bases of the junction unmatched. This CDR3 has 16 amino acids. The V gene's germline CDR1 is MDHEN and CDR2 SYDVKM. Here the CDR3 reads CASSGAGTGYRTEAFF. The CDR3 DNA sequence: TGTGCCAGCAGTGGCGCCGGGACAGGGTATCGCACTGAAGCTTTCTTT.